The rows below give T cell receptor beta chains drawn from one sample of a study of blood T cell repertoires in COVID-19. Produced via immunoSEQ multiplex PCR; TCRdb's table is partial and in-frame only. The sample carries about 35,000 clones, 80% to 90% recorded once. Specimen: peripheral blood. The receptors were gathered from a middle-aged man with acute or convalescent COVID-19. CDR3s include the opening cysteine and the closing phenylalanine or tryptophan. The D gene is left open where the match is weak. Only part of the rows carry a size: once, few, many, or a class if the clone is expanded.

cdr3_aa	cdr3_nt	v_call	clone_size	j_call	d_call
CASRKPTGPSYEQYF	TGTGCCAGCAGGAAACCGACAGGGCCCTCCTACGAGCAGTACTTC	TRBV6-5	NA	TRBJ2-7	TRBD1
CASSLETGVGYTF	TGTGCCAGCAGTTTAGAAACAGGGGTTGGCTACACCTTC	TRBV28	NA	TRBJ1-2	TRBD1
CASSLALAGGPTYEQYF	TGTGCCAGCAGCTTAGCTCTAGCGGGAGGCCCGACCTACGAGCAGTACTTC	TRBV7-2	NA	TRBJ2-7	TRBD2
CASSFLGPGANVLTF	TGTGCCAGCAGTTTCCTGGGCCCTGGGGCCAACGTCCTGACTTTC	TRBV6-5	NA	TRBJ2-6	NA
CASRVGAAYEQYF	TGCGCCAGCAGGGTGGGGGCCGCCTACGAGCAGTACTTC	TRBV5-1	once	TRBJ2-7	NA
CASRGGGRPEAFF	TGTGCCAGCCGGGGTGGGGGCAGACCTGAAGCTTTCTTT	TRBV6-5	few	TRBJ1-1	NA
CASSFQRGLAGTTGELFF	TGTGCCAGCAGCTTCCAAAGGGGACTAGCGGGGACGACCGGGGAGCTGTTTTTT	TRBV7-8	NA	TRBJ2-2	TRBD2
CAWSVGQGGYGYTF	TGTGCCTGGAGTGTAGGACAGGGCGGGTATGGCTACACCTTC	TRBV30	NA	TRBJ1-2	TRBD1
CASSHRTGNEQYF	TGTGCCAGCAGCCACCGGACAGGGAACGAGCAGTACTTC	TRBV27	NA	TRBJ2-7	TRBD1
CASSLGGTRGNTGELFF	TGTGCCAGCAGCTTAGGCGGGACTAGAGGGAACACCGGGGAGCTGTTTTTT	TRBV11-3	NA	TRBJ2-2	TRBD2
CASSPGTEGYGYTF	TGTGCCAGCAGCCCCGGGACAGAAGGCTATGGCTACACCTTC	TRBV7-9	NA	TRBJ1-2	TRBD1
CASNNPGSIGYEQYF	TGTGCCAGCAATAATCCAGGCAGTATCGGCTACGAGCAGTACTTC	TRBV2	once	TRBJ2-7	NA
CSVGGGSPSSGNTIYF	TGCAGCGTTGGGGGGGGGAGCCCGTCCTCTGGAAACACCATATATTTT	TRBV29-1	NA	TRBJ1-3	NA
CASSRGGGQPQHF	TGTGCCAGCAGCCGGGGCGGGGGCCAGCCCCAGCATTTT	TRBV2	NA	TRBJ1-5	NA
CASVFRPSGGLHTQYF	TGTGCCAGCGTGTTCCGACCTAGCGGGGGCCTACATACGCAGTATTTT	TRBV6-6	NA	TRBJ2-3	TRBD2
CASLWDRANYGYTF	TGTGCCAGCCTATGGGACAGGGCAAACTATGGCTACACCTTC	TRBV2	NA	TRBJ1-2	TRBD1
CASKGDGHPSTDTQYF	TGTGCCAGTAAGGGGGACGGCCACCCCAGCACAGATACGCAGTATTTT	TRBV19	NA	TRBJ2-3	NA
CASSSNRGSDTEAFF	TGTGCCAGCAGCTCGAACAGGGGGTCGGACACTGAAGCTTTCTTT	TRBV7-9	few	TRBJ1-1	TRBD1
CASSYYLQGSNSPLHF	TGTGCCAGCAGTTATTACTTACAGGGCTCGAATTCACCCCTCCACTTT	TRBV6-5	NA	TRBJ1-6	NA
CSAGLAGDEQYF	TGCAGCGCGGGACTAGCGGGAGACGAGCAGTACTTC	TRBV29-1	NA	TRBJ2-7	TRBD2
CASSTRLAVLADTQYF	TGTGCCAGCAGCACTAGACTAGCGGTATTGGCAGATACGCAGTATTTT	TRBV13	NA	TRBJ2-3	TRBD2
CASKGPRYRYTF	TGTGCCAGCAAAGGCCCGCGGTATCGCTACACCTTC	TRBV28	NA	TRBJ1-2	NA
CASSLGLQGSGEKLFF	TGCGCCAGCAGCTTGGGGCTCCAGGGGAGTGGTGAAAAACTGTTTTTT	TRBV5-1	once	TRBJ1-4	NA
CASSQNTEAFF	TGTGCCAGCAGCCAGAACACTGAAGCTTTCTTT	TRBV5-6	NA	TRBJ1-1	NA
CASSLRPGANEQYF	TGTGCCAGCAGCTTAAGGCCAGGGGCTAACGAGCAGTACTTC	TRBV7-3	few	TRBJ2-7	NA
CASSPPTGYGYTF	TGTGCCAGTAGTCCGCCCACGGGTTATGGCTACACCTTC	TRBV19	NA	TRBJ1-2	NA
CAISVLSRGHYEQYF	TGTGCCATCAGTGTTCTTTCGAGGGGACACTACGAGCAGTACTTC	TRBV10-3	few	TRBJ2-7	NA
CATSDWDRGNTGELFF	TGTGCCACCAGTGATTGGGACAGGGGGAACACCGGGGAGCTGTTTTTT	TRBV24-1	few	TRBJ2-2	TRBD1
CASKLRGGQGDYEQYF	TGTGCCAGCAAACTTAGAGGGGGCCAGGGGGATTACGAGCAGTACTTC	TRBV2	NA	TRBJ2-7	TRBD1
CASSLELFRDEQYF	TGTGCCAGCAGCTTAGAACTGTTTCGAGACGAGCAGTACTTC	TRBV7-2	NA	TRBJ2-7	NA
CASRIAGSTDTQYF	TGTGCCAGCAGAATAGCGGGGAGCACAGATACGCAGTATTTT	TRBV6-5	NA	TRBJ2-3	TRBD2
CASSYGGNEQFF	TGTGCCAGCAGTTACGGGGGGAATGAGCAGTTCTTC	TRBV6-5	once	TRBJ2-1	NA
CASTDAGRIGNYGYTF	TGTGCCAGCACCGACGCGGGCAGGATCGGTAACTATGGCTACACCTTC	TRBV6-6	NA	TRBJ1-2	NA
CASRGPGQGNSPLHF	TGTGCCAGCAGGGGACCCGGACAGGGTAATTCACCCCTCCACTTT	TRBV28	NA	TRBJ1-6	TRBD1
CASSDPRTGTYEQYF	TGTGCCAGCAGCGATCCTAGGACAGGGACCTACGAGCAGTACTTC	TRBV7-6	NA	TRBJ2-7	TRBD1
CAWSEGQAPYEQYF	TGTGCCTGGAGTGAGGGGCAGGCCCCCTACGAGCAGTACTTC	TRBV30	NA	TRBJ2-7	NA
CASSFRTYRGGGSEQYF	TGTGCCAGCAGTTTTAGAACTTACCGAGGGGGCGGTTCCGAGCAGTACTTC	TRBV28	NA	TRBJ2-7	TRBD1
CASIARQAEAFF	TGTGCCAGTATTGCGAGACAGGCTGAAGCTTTCTTT	TRBV19	NA	TRBJ1-1	NA
CASSVSGGLYTDTQYF	TGTGCCAGCAGCGTGAGCGGGGGCCTGTACACAGATACGCAGTATTTT	TRBV9	NA	TRBJ2-3	TRBD2
CASSSPKGGINQPQHF	TGTGCCAGCAGTTCCCCGAAGGGGGGGATCAATCAGCCCCAGCATTTT	TRBV28	NA	TRBJ1-5	NA
CASNERESRTGELFF	TGTGCCAGCAATGAGCGGGAGAGTAGGACCGGGGAGCTGTTTTTT	TRBV2	few	TRBJ2-2	TRBD2
CASSPRDSQETQYF	TGTGCCAGCAGCCCCCGGGACTCCCAAGAGACCCAGTACTTC	TRBV7-9	NA	TRBJ2-5	NA
CASSPKTGYSNQPQHF	TGTGCCAGCAGCCCTAAGACAGGGTATAGCAATCAGCCCCAGCATTTT	TRBV6-2/TRBV6-3	NA	TRBJ1-5	TRBD1
CASSKNTGRTTSRDGYTF	TGTGCCAGCTCCAAAAATACAGGGAGAACCACTTCGAGGGATGGCTACACCTTC	TRBV19	NA	TRBJ1-2	NA
CATSAGQGAGEQFF	TGTGCCACCAGTGCGGGACAGGGGGCCGGTGAGCAGTTCTTC	TRBV24-1	NA	TRBJ2-1	TRBD1
CASSERGLAGVGSKNIQYF	TGTGCCAGCAGTGAAAGGGGACTAGCGGGAGTTGGATCCAAAAACATTCAGTACTTC	TRBV6-1	NA	TRBJ2-4	TRBD2
CASSHIIPGGQYF	TGTGCCAGCAGTCATATCATTCCAGGGGGCCAGTACTTC	TRBV12-3/TRBV12-4	few	TRBJ2-4	TRBD1
CASSSRYTEAFF	TGTGCCAGCAGTAGCCGGTACACTGAAGCTTTCTTT	TRBV12-3/TRBV12-4	NA	TRBJ1-1	NA
CASSLWRGSEGNQPQHF	TGTGCCAGCAGTTTATGGAGGGGGTCCGAGGGCAATCAGCCCCAGCATTTT	TRBV28	NA	TRBJ1-5	NA
CASSWPGLTISGANVLTF	TGCGCCAGCAGCTGGCCGGGACTAACAATTTCTGGGGCCAACGTCCTGACTTTC	TRBV5-1	NA	TRBJ2-6	TRBD2
CASSQTQNTEAFF	TGCGCCAGCAGCCAAACACAGAACACTGAAGCTTTCTTT	TRBV5-1	NA	TRBJ1-1	NA
CASSPAGGEERAFF	TGTGCCAGCAGTCCTGCCGGGGGGGAGGAAAGGGCTTTCTTT	TRBV28	NA	TRBJ1-1	NA
CASSLRAGGVEQFF	TGTGCCAGCAGCTTAAGGGCGGGGGGCGTGGAGCAGTTCTTC	TRBV7-2	NA	TRBJ2-1	TRBD2
CASSESIGTRNYNEQFF	TGCGCCAGCAGTGAGTCAATAGGGACTAGGAACTACAATGAGCAGTTCTTC	TRBV10-1	NA	TRBJ2-1	TRBD2
CASNRDRVTPLHF	TGTGCCAGCAATCGGGACAGGGTTACACCCCTCCACTTT	TRBV2	NA	TRBJ1-6	TRBD1
CASSGHGPQHF	TGTGCCAGCAGCGGACATGGGCCCCAGCATTTT	TRBV12-3/TRBV12-4	NA	TRBJ1-5	NA
CASSFQGADETQYF	TGCGCCAGCAGCTTCCAGGGGGCGGACGAGACCCAGTACTTC	TRBV5-1	NA	TRBJ2-5	TRBD1
CASSDTQSIAKNIQYF	TGCGCCAGCAGTGATACACAGTCAATTGCCAAAAACATTCAGTACTTC	TRBV10-2	NA	TRBJ2-4	NA
CASTPGGSTDTQYF	TGTGCCAGCACCCCCGGCGGGAGCACAGATACGCAGTATTTT	TRBV3-1/TRBV3-2	NA	TRBJ2-3	NA
CASSFRGLGDTQYF	TGTGCCAGCAGTTTCAGGGGGTTAGGAGATACGCAGTATTTT	TRBV27	NA	TRBJ2-3	TRBD1